This TCR beta chain was profiled in a study of shared clonotypes between healthy human individuals. At the level of the study: Researchers assigned three CD4 naive, three CD4 memory, two CD8 naive and one CD8 memory plate to each donor.

The CDR3 contains 13 residues. Trimming took 0 bases from V and 5 from J; bases not matched to a gene: 0. Germline-derived CDR1 and CDR2 are SGHKS and YYEKEE (reference sequence). Sequencing was performed with immunoSEQ multiplex PCR; in TCRdb, only in-frame clones are kept and a portion is missing. The sample includes some 2,000,000 clones, approximately 94% of them seen just once. CD45RA+ naive and CD45RA-negative memory subsets were separated from CD4+ cells. The specimen sequenced was naive CD4+ T cells sorted from blood. Described subset: CD45RA+ positively selected. This chain joins TRBV5-5 and TRBJ1-2; 8 nucleotides line up with TRBD1. This receptor was identified in a man between 18 and 35 years old in good health. CDR3 amino acids: CASSLDRGYGYTF. The CDR3 DNA follows: TGTGCCAGCAGCTTGGACAGGGGGTATGGCTACACCTTC.